This TCR beta chain came from a study of spatial heterogeneity in lung cancer. Looked up from germline, CDR1 is MDHEN and CDR2 is SYDVKM. This CDR3 comprises 13 residues. V gave up 4 bases and J gave up 6 bases, with 10 bases separating them. Time point reported: blood at routine non-recurrence follow-up after resection. The sequenced material consisted of unsorted whole RNA from tumor, nontumor lung or frozen PBMC. TCRdb ran MiXCR on the 5' RACE reads and lists one entry per CDR3 protein. Seen here are approximately 27,000 distinct CDR3 sequences, about 6% observed once, and the top ten hold 22%. This clonotype was seen more than once but under ten times.

This receptor was identified in a male donor with early-stage non-small cell lung cancer. Here the sequenced sample was PBMCs, taken at follow-up. The chain couples TRBV28 to TRBJ1-5; the D is unclear. CDR3: CASSSQSAQPQHF. DNA of the CDR3: TGTGCCAGCAGTTCACAGTCGGCTCAGCCCCAGCATTTT.